The next 11 T cell receptor beta chains were all read from a single sample in a study of T cell responses to AZD1222 COVID-19 vaccine. Assay: immunoSEQ multiplex PCR; the TCRdb copy retains only in-frame clones and omits some. This sample has roughly 120,000 clones, with around 89% found just once. This specimen consisted of peripheral blood, obtained on day 0 of AZD1222 vaccination. Source of these receptors: an adult in good health.

The chain combines TRBV2 with TRBJ2-2; D perhaps matches TRBD1 (6 bases). The germline CDR1 and CDR2 sequences are SNHLY and FYNNEI. V shed 7 bases and J shed 4 bases, with 16 bases lying between them. This CDR3 is built from 15 residues. The CDR3 sequence is CASTGLQGPTGELFF. DNA for the CDR3: TGTGCCAGCACTGGCTTACAGGGCCCCACCGGGGAGCTGTTTTTT.

The genes are TRBV29-1 and TRBJ2-3; D uncertain. Per the germline V gene, CDR1 is SQVTM and CDR2 is ANQGSEA. There are 13 residues in the CDR3. Trimming pared 5 bases from V and 4 bases from J, leaving 13 bases between. CDR3 in DNA: TGCAGCGTTACGGGCCGACGGTCAGATACGCAGTATTTT. Its translation: CSVTGRRSDTQYF.

The table lists this clone with a few counts. The gene calls are TRBV5-4 and TRBJ2-1, with 8 bases that match TRBD1. The CDR3 runs to 16 residues. Germline V gives CDR1 SGHNT, CDR2 YYREEE (reference sequence). J lost 1 base, V lost 0 bases, and 3 bases had no gene match. CDR3 loop: CASSLGGQGSYNEQFF. The CDR3 nucleotides are TGTGCCAGCAGCTTGGGCGGACAGGGTTCCTACAATGAGCAGTTCTTC.

V is TRBV29-1 and J is TRBJ1-1, with a possible D match to TRBD1 (6 bases). V gave up 7 bases and J gave up 1 base, with 13 bases separating them. The CDR3 loop spans 13 amino acids. Germline CDR1 reads SQVTM; CDR2 reads ANQGSEA. For the CDR3, the DNA is TGCAGCGGGTCACAGGGAAAGAACACTGAAGCTTTCTTT. Its protein is CSGSQGKNTEAFF. Filled out from reference TRBV29-1 and TRBJ1-1, the complete variable domain reads SAVISQKPSRDICQRGTSLTIQCQVDSQVTMMFWYRQQPGQSLTLIATANQGSEATYESGFVIDKFPISRPNLTFSTLTVSNMSPEDSSIYLCSGSQGKNTEAFFGQGTRLTVV.

V gene TRBV20-1 combines with J gene TRBJ2-2; tentatively, D is TRBD1 (6 bases). This CDR3 is 14 amino acids long. Germline V lookup: CDR1 DFQATT, CDR2 SNEGSKA (reference sequence). Between the trimmed V and J ends, which lost 3 bases and 5 bases, there was a span of 13 bases. Here the CDR3 DNA reads TGCAGTGCTAGTACTGGAAGGGGGACCGGGGAGCTGTTTTTT. This codes for CSASTGRGTGELFF.

This chain connects TRBV7-8 to TRBJ1-2; D may be TRBD1 (5 bases). The V gene's germline CDR1 is SGHVS and CDR2 FQNEAQ. The CDR3 sequence is 15 residues long. V was pared by 4 bases and J by 4 bases, with 16 bases between. The CDR3 nucleotides are TGTGCCAGCAGCTCCCCCTTCGGGGACCTCTATGGCTACACCTTC. Its protein is CASSSPFGDLYGYTF. Looking up the rest from reference TRBV7-8 and TRBJ1-2 gives the full variable domain: GAGVSQSPRYKVAKRGQDVALRCDPISGHVSLFWYQQALGQGPEFLTYFQNEAQLDKSGLPSDRFFAERPEGSVSTLKIQRTQQEDSAVYLCASSSPFGDLYGYTFGSGTRLTVV.

The chain recombines TRBV5-5 with TRBJ1-6; D remains unclear. The CDR3 is made up of 13 amino acids. The germline V and J ends were trimmed by 3 bases and 11 bases, with 12 bases remaining between them. Germline V gene sequence: CDR1 SGHKS, CDR2 YYEKEE (reference sequence). CDR3 residues: CASSSRHIPPLHF. The DNA for the CDR3 is TGTGCCAGCAGCTCCCGACATATCCCACCCCTCCACTTT.

The chain combines TRBV29-1 with TRBJ1-2, with no clear D. The CDR3 spans 10 residues. V was cut by 4 bases and J by 8 bases, with 8 bases left in between. Germline V gives CDR1 SQVTM, CDR2 ANQGSEA. CDR3 sequence reads: CSVGLRGYTF. CDR3 nucleotide sequence: TGCAGCGTTGGTTTGAGGGGCTACACCTTC. The full variable domain, rest sourced from reference TRBV29-1 and TRBJ1-2, is SAVISQKPSRDICQRGTSLTIQCQVDSQVTMMFWYRQQPGQSLTLIATANQGSEATYESGFVIDKFPISRPNLTFSTLTVSNMSPEDSSIYLCSVGLRGYTFGSGTRLTVV.

The chain has TRBV4-2 and TRBJ2-1; the match to TRBD2 covers 12 bases. The CDR3 length is 16 residues. Germline lookup yields CDR1 LGHNA and CDR2 YNFKEQ. The V gene end was trimmed by 3 bases and the J gene end by 6 bases; junction bases not matched to a gene: 6. The CDR3 loop reads CASSHPTSGRSNEQFF. CDR3 bases: TGTGCCAGCAGCCACCCTACTAGCGGGAGGTCCAATGAGCAGTTCTTC.

V is TRBV2 and J is TRBJ2-2; D is perhaps TRBD2 (6 bases). Germline assignment: CDR1 SNHLY and CDR2 FYNNEI. The V gene lost 7 bases and the J gene lost 5 bases, with 17 bases spanning the gap. The CDR3 has 15 residues. For the CDR3, the DNA is TGTGCCAGCACCGAGCGGGTGGTGAGGACCGGGGAGCTGTTTTTT. It translates to CASTERVVRTGELFF. Complete variable domain (other parts from reference TRBV2 and TRBJ2-2): EPEVTQTPSHQVTQMGQEVILRCVPISNHLYFYWYRQILGQKVEFLVSFYNNEISEKSEIFDDQFSVERPDGSNFTLKIRSTKLEDSAMYFCASTERVVRTGELFFGEGSRLTVL.

The genes are TRBV7-9 and TRBJ1-6; D not resolved. In germline, CDR1 is SEHNR, CDR2 FQNEAQ (reference sequence). V was pared by 3 bases and J by 8 bases, with 11 bases between. This CDR3 comprises 14 residues. Here the CDR3 reads CASSLFGVDSPLHF. In nucleotides, the CDR3 is TGTGCCAGCAGCTTGTTCGGGGTTGATTCACCCCTCCACTTT.